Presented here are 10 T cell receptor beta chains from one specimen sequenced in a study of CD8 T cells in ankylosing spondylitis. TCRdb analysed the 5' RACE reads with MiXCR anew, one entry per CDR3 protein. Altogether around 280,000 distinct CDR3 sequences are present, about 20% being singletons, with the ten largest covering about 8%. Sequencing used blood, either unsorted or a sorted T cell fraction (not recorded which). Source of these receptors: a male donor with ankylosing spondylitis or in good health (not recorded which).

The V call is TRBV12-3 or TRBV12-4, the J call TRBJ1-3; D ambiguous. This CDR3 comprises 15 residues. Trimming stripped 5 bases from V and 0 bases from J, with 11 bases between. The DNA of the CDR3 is TGTGCCAGCAGTCCATCGGTAGGCTCTGGAAACACCATATATTTT. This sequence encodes CASSPSVGSGNTIYF.

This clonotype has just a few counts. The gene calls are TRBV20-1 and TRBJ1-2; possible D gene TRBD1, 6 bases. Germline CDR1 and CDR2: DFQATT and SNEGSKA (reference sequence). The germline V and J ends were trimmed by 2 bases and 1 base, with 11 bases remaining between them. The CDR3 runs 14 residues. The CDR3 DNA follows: TGCAGTGCTAGAAGGACAGATAATAACTATGGCTACACCTTC. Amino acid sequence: CSARRTDNNYGYTF.

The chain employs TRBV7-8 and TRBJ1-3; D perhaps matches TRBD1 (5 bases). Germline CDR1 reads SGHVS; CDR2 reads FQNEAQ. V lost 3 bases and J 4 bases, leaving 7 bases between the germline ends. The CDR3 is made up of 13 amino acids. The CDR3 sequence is CASSFRTGNTIYF. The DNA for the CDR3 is TGTGCCAGCAGCTTTCGGACAGGAAACACCATATATTTT.

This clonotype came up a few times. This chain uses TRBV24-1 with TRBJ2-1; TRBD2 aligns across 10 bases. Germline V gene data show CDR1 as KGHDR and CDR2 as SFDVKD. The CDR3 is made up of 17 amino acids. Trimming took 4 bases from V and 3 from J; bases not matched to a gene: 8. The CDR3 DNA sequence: TGTGCCACCAGTGACCGGGGACTAGCGCAAAACTACAATGAGCAGTTCTTC. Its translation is CATSDRGLAQNYNEQFF.

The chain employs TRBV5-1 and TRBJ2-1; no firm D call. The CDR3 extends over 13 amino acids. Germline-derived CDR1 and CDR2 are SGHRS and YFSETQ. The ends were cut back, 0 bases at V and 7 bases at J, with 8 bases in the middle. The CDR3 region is CASSLDQWNEQFF. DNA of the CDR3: TGCGCCAGCAGCTTGGACCAATGGAATGAGCAGTTCTTC.

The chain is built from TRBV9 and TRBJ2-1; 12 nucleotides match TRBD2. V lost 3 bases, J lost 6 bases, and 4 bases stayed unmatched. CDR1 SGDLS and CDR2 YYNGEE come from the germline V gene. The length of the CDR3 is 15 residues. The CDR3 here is CASSGLAGDANEQFF. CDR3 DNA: TGTGCCAGCAGCGGACTAGCGGGGGACGCCAATGAGCAGTTCTTC.

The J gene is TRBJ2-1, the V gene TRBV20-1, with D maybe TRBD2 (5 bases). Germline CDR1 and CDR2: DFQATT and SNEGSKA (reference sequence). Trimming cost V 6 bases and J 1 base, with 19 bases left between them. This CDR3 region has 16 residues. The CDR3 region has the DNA TGCAGTGCCCCGGCCGCGGGCGCAACGTCCTACAATGAGCAGTTCTTC. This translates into CSAPAAGATSYNEQFF.

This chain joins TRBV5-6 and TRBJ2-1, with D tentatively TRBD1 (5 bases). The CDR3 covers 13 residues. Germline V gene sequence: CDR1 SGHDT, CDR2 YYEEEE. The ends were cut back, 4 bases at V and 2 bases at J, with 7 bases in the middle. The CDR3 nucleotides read TGTGCCAGCAGCAGGGGTGCCTACAATGAGCAGTTCTTC. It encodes CASSRGAYNEQFF.

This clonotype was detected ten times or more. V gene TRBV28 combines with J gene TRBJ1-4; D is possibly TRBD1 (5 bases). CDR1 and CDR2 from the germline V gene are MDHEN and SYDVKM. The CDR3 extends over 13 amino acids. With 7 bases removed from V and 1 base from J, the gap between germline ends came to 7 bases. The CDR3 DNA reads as TGTGCCAGCACAGACAGAACTAATGAAAAACTGTTTTTT. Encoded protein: CASTDRTNEKLFF.

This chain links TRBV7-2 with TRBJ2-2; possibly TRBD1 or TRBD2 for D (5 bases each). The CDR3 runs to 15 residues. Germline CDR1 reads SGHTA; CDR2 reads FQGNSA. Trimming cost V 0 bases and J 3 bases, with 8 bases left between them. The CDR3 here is CASSLAGTHTGELFF. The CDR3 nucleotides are TGTGCCAGCAGCTTAGCGGGGACCCACACCGGGGAGCTGTTTTTT. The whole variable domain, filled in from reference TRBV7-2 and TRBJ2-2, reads GAGVSQSPSNKVTEKGKDVELRCDPISGHTALYWYRQSLGQGLEFLIYFQGNSAPDKSGLPSDRFSAERTGGSVSTLTIQRTQQEDSAVYLCASSLAGTHTGELFFGEGSRLTVL.